These 31 T cell receptor beta chains were sequenced from one sample in a study of blood T cell repertoires in COVID-19. Clones were read by immunoSEQ multiplex PCR, and TCRdb kept only the in-frame ones, dropping some. The table records approximately 300,000 clones, 90% of them present only once. Material for sequencing was peripheral blood. The source is a woman aged 40 to 50 with COVID-19, enrolled during active disease.

The V gene is TRBV2, the J gene TRBJ2-5, with D possibly matching TRBD2 (6 bases). V was trimmed by 6 bases and J by 9 bases, leaving 14 bases between them. The germline gives CDR1 SNHLY, CDR2 FYNNEI. The CDR3 has 12 amino acids. In DNA, the CDR3 is TGTGCCAGCAGGAATGGATGGGGGGCCCAGTACTTC. Translated: CASRNGWGAQYF.

The V and J genes are TRBV12-3 or TRBV12-4 and TRBJ1-2, with 7 bases that match TRBD1. Unmatched junction bases numbered 6, after V lost 6 bases and J lost 8 bases. This CDR3 is built from 12 residues. CDR3: CASSTGVEGYTF. CDR3 bases: TGTGCCAGCAGCACAGGGGTCGAGGGCTACACCTTC.

This clone was detected only once. The V gene is TRBV7-3, the J gene TRBJ2-5; D is undetermined. CDR3 length equals 13 residues. V was trimmed by 2 bases and J by 4 bases, leaving 8 bases between them. Looked up from germline, CDR1 is SGHTA and CDR2 is FQGTGA. In nucleotides, the CDR3 is TGTGCCAGCAGCTTAGGAGCTAGAGAGACCCAGTACTTC. Amino acid sequence: CASSLGARETQYF.

This chain joins TRBV9 and TRBJ2-3; D ambiguous. This CDR3 is built from 14 residues. Between the trimmed V and J ends, which lost 0 bases and 6 bases, there was a span of 11 bases. In germline, CDR1 is SGDLS, CDR2 YYNGEE. The CDR3 DNA is TGTGCCAGCAGCGTAGCGGTAGTCGGGGATACGCAGTATTTT. The encoded protein is CASSVAVVGDTQYF.

The rearrangement uses TRBV18 and TRBJ1-2, with 9 nucleotides matching TRBD1. CDR3 length: 17 residues. Germline lookup yields CDR1 KGHSH and CDR2 LQKENI. Unmatched junction bases numbered 10, after V lost 2 bases and J lost 3 bases. CDR3: CASSPNTPGQGDYGYTF. As DNA, the CDR3 is TGTGCCAGCTCACCAAATACTCCGGGACAGGGAGACTATGGCTACACCTTC.

DNA of the CDR3: TGTGCCAGCAGCCTCAGCACAGATACGCAGTATTTT. It is translated as CASSLSTDTQYF. The chain couples TRBV7-2 to TRBJ2-3; D gene uncertain. CDR1 is SGHTA and CDR2 is FQGNSA in the germline V gene. The V end lost 5 bases, the J end lost 0 bases, and 3 bases lay between the germline ends. The CDR3 is 12 residues long.

The J gene is TRBJ1-1, the V gene TRBV18, with a tentative D call TRBD1 (5 bases). This CDR3 spans 15 amino acids. The germline V gene has CDR1 KGHSH and CDR2 LQKENI. Trimming left V 0 bases short and J 1 base short, with 9 bases between. This chain's CDR3 is CASSPPGGENTEAFF. The CDR3 DNA is TGTGCCAGCTCACCACCCGGGGGGGAGAACACTGAAGCTTTCTTT.

This chain connects TRBV15 to TRBJ2-4; 10 bases are shared with TRBD2. In germline, CDR1 is LNHNV, CDR2 YYDKDF (reference sequence). V shed 4 bases and J 8 bases; nucleotides not matched to a gene: 8. The CDR3 spans 15 residues. The CDR3 loop reads CATSIPSGGTDIQYF. CDR3 DNA sequence: TGTGCCACCAGCATCCCTAGCGGGGGAACGGACATTCAGTACTTC.

This clone appeared once. This chain joins TRBV2 and TRBJ2-1, with 10 nucleotides matching TRBD2. Losses at the gene ends were 2 bases for V and 4 bases for J; bases not matched to a gene: 5. Germline assignment: CDR1 SNHLY and CDR2 FYNNEI. CDR3 length equals 16 residues. This CDR3 reads CASSETGTSVYNEQFF. CDR3 bases: TGTGCCAGCAGTGAAACCGGGACTAGCGTATACAATGAGCAGTTCTTC.

This chain uses TRBV6-1 with TRBJ2-6, with D maybe TRBD1 (5 bases). The germline gives CDR1 MNHNS, CDR2 SASEGT. V lost 4 bases and J 1 base, leaving 11 bases between the germline ends. The CDR3 extends over 16 amino acids. DNA of the CDR3: TGTGCCAGCAGTGGGGGTCAGGGATCTGGGGCCAACGTCCTGACTTTC. Translation: CASSGGQGSGANVLTF.

This chain joins TRBV27 and TRBJ2-1, with a weak D call TRBD1 (5 bases). This CDR3 has 14 amino acids. Per germline, CDR1 MNHEY and CDR2 SMNVEV (reference sequence). V gave up 2 bases and J gave up 7 bases, with 12 bases separating them. CDR3 residues: CASSLVGAENEQFF. The CDR3 bases are TGTGCCAGCAGTTTAGTTGGGGCAGAGAATGAGCAGTTCTTC.

The V call is TRBV7-3, the J call TRBJ2-1; D gene uncertain. The germline V gene encodes CDR1 SGHTA and CDR2 FQGTGA. Trimming stripped 0 bases from V and 7 bases from J, with 10 bases between. The CDR3 spans 14 residues. The CDR3 nucleotides are TGTGCCAGCAGCTTAACGCCCAGCAGGAATGAGCAGTTCTTC. Translating it yields CASSLTPSRNEQFF. The variable domain in full, with the rest retrieved from reference TRBV7-3 and TRBJ2-1, is GAGVSQTPSNKVTEKGKYVELRCDPISGHTALYWYRQSLGQGPEFLIYFQGTGAADDSGLPNDRFFAVRPEGSVSTLKIQRTERGDSAVYLCASSLTPSRNEQFFGPGTRLTVL.

V is TRBV30 and J is TRBJ2-7, with 9 positions matching TRBD1. The germline gives CDR1 GTSNPN, CDR2 SVGIG (reference sequence). V lost 5 bases, J lost 13 bases, and 12 bases stayed unmatched. The length of the CDR3 is 12 residues. CDR3 region: CAWGTGQGLLYF. As DNA, the CDR3 is TGTGCCTGGGGAACGGGACAGGGCCTATTATACTTC.

The gene calls are TRBV5-6 and TRBJ1-3; no reliable D call. Germline CDR1 SGHDT, CDR2 YYEEEE. This CDR3 region has 15 residues. The ends were cut back, 2 bases at V and 1 base at J, with 10 bases in the middle. CDR3 in DNA: TGTGCCAGCAGCTTCGCGGCTGGATCTGGAAACACCATATATTTT. Translation: CASSFAAGSGNTIYF.

The V gene is TRBV6-1, the J gene TRBJ2-2; 7 bases map to TRBD2. This CDR3 contains 16 residues. With 2 bases clipped from V and 6 bases from J, the junction kept 9 bases outside the gene matches. Germline CDR1 is MNHNS and CDR2 is SASEGT. CDR3 DNA sequence: TGTGCCAGCAGTGAAAGGTGGGGGGGGAGTCCCGGGGAGCTGTTTTTT. Protein: CASSERWGGSPGELFF.

The chain combines TRBV1 with TRBJ2-7; the D call in the table, TRBD2, was not verified against the DNA. TRBV1 corresponds to a pseudogene. This CDR3 has 17 amino acids. The DNA of the CDR3 is TGCACCAGCAGCCAAGATCGGTCATCGTCAGCGGGCGGCGAGCAGTACTTC. Amino acid sequence: CTSSQDRSSSAGGEQYF.

The chain couples TRBV27 to TRBJ1-1, with TRBD1 matching 11 bases. V trimming: 6 bases; J trimming: 6 bases; junction bases outside the gene matches: 6. CDR1 and CDR2 from the germline V gene are MNHEY and SMNVEV (reference sequence). This CDR3 is 14 amino acids long. In DNA, the CDR3 is TGTGCCAGCAGCTTTGGACAGGGGGCGGCTGAAGCTTTCTTT. It yields the protein CASSFGQGAAEAFF.

The chain links TRBV7-9 to TRBJ1-2; possible D gene TRBD1, 5 bases. Germline V CDR1 and CDR2: SEHNR, FQNEAQ (reference sequence). V was trimmed by 0 bases and J by 8 bases, leaving 25 bases between them. The CDR3 is made up of 18 amino acids. The DNA for the CDR3 is TGTGCCAGCAGCTTAGCCCACAATTCACCAGGGATCCCACGGGGCTACACCTTC. Translating gives CASSLAHNSPGIPRGYTF.

The chain links TRBV5-1 to TRBJ2-7; D gene unclear. Germline V gene data show CDR1 as SGHRS and CDR2 as YFSETQ. V gave up 3 bases and J gave up 8 bases, with 15 bases separating them. The CDR3 is 13 residues long. The CDR3 nucleotides read TGCGCCAGCAGCTCCCCCAGTCGCCTCAAGCAGTACTTC. Translating it yields CASSSPSRLKQYF.

On this clone: Within the sample, other DNA sequences also encode this same CDR3. The gene calls are TRBV28 and TRBJ1-1; D is uncertain. V dropped 3 bases and J dropped 0 bases, with 5 bases sitting between them. Germline CDR1 reads MDHEN; CDR2 reads SYDVKM. This CDR3 has 13 residues. The CDR3 bases are TGTGCCAGCAGTTTGAACATGAACACTGAAGCTTTCTTT. Translating gives CASSLNMNTEAFF.

This CDR3 reads CASSPAGLAGVGDNEQFF. The CDR3 DNA sequence: TGTGCCAGCAGTCCAGCCGGACTAGCGGGAGTAGGGGACAATGAGCAGTTCTTC. The rearrangement links TRBV28 to TRBJ2-1; 13 nucleotides match TRBD2. Trimming cost V 5 bases and J 5 bases; bases outside gene matches: 12. This CDR3 has 18 amino acids. The germline V gene has CDR1 MDHEN and CDR2 SYDVKM.

The genes are TRBV5-1 and TRBJ1-1, with TRBD1 as a possible D gene (6 bases). The CDR3 spans 16 residues. Trimming left V 6 bases short and J 0 bases short, with 18 bases between. In germline, CDR1 is SGHRS, CDR2 YFSETQ. CDR3 region: CASMEGGFSMNTEAFF. The CDR3 DNA reads as TGCGCCAGCATGGAGGGGGGGTTTTCCATGAACACTGAAGCTTTCTTT.

The gene calls are TRBV6-5 and TRBJ1-1; no clear D gene. V was trimmed by 2 bases and J by 4 bases, leaving 8 bases between them. The CDR3 length is 13 residues. Germline V gene data show CDR1 as MNHEY and CDR2 as SVGAGI. The CDR3 DNA reads as TGTGCCAGCAGTTACGTGGTCAGCACTGAAGCTTTCTTT. Protein product: CASSYVVSTEAFF.

This sequence joins TRBV5-1 and TRBJ2-7, with D perhaps TRBD1 (6 bases). This CDR3 is built from 15 residues. Trimming removed 4 bases from V and 2 bases from J, with 16 bases in between. The V gene's germline CDR1 is SGHRS and CDR2 YFSETQ. The CDR3 DNA sequence: TGCGCCAGCAGCGGAGACCTTAGGGGGACCTACGAGCAGTACTTC. Translation gives CASSGDLRGTYEQYF.

The chain carries TRBV2 and TRBJ1-5; D perhaps matches TRBD1 (6 bases). This CDR3 is 14 amino acids long. Germline-derived CDR1 and CDR2 are SNHLY and FYNNEI. V shed 5 bases and J shed 0 bases, with 8 bases lying between them. The CDR3 spells CASSYRVSNQPQHF. Written as DNA, the CDR3 is TGTGCCAGCAGTTACAGGGTTAGCAATCAGCCCCAGCATTTT.

The chain carries TRBV14 and TRBJ1-2; 9 bases agree with TRBD1. The trim removed 3 bases at V and 2 bases at J, leaving 7 bases unmatched. The CDR3 loop spans 16 amino acids. The germline V gene encodes CDR1 SGHDN and CDR2 FVKESK. The CDR3 DNA reads TGTGCCAGCAGCCAGCTTGGACAGGGGTCCAACTATGGCTACACCTTC. This translates into CASSQLGQGSNYGYTF.

The J gene is TRBJ1-5, the V gene TRBV7-2; TRBD1 is a possible D gene (5 bases). V was trimmed by 0 bases and J by 3 bases, leaving 9 bases between them. The CDR3 has 15 amino acids. Germline lookup yields CDR1 SGHTA and CDR2 FQGNSA. Written as DNA, the CDR3 is TGTGCCAGCAGCTTAGCCACAGGATACAATCAGCCCCAGCATTTT. It codes for CASSLATGYNQPQHF.

The genes are TRBV7-2 and TRBJ2-1; tentative D call: TRBD2 (6 bases). The CDR3 extends over 18 amino acids. Germline lookup yields CDR1 SGHTA and CDR2 FQGNSA. V was clipped by 2 bases and J by 0 bases, with 17 bases between them. The CDR3 nucleotides read TGTGCCAGCAGCTTAAGATGGTGGCTAGCGAACTCCTACAATGAGCAGTTCTTC. This codes for CASSLRWWLANSYNEQFF. Looking up the rest from reference TRBV7-2 and TRBJ2-1 gives the full variable domain: GAGVSQSPSNKVTEKGKDVELRCDPISGHTALYWYRQSLGQGLEFLIYFQGNSAPDKSGLPSDRFSAERTGGSVSTLTIQRTQQEDSAVYLCASSLRWWLANSYNEQFFGPGTRLTVL.

The chain employs TRBV28 and TRBJ1-1, with 10 bases fitting TRBD1. The junction had 4 bases not matched to a gene; V was cut back by 3 bases and J by 3 bases. In germline, CDR1 is MDHEN, CDR2 SYDVKM. This CDR3 region has 15 residues. In DNA, the CDR3 is TGTGCCAGCAGTTTGCAGACAGGGGGCCACACTGAAGCTTTCTTT. This codes for CASSLQTGGHTEAFF.

The chain carries TRBV28 and TRBJ2-1; the match to TRBD2 covers 15 bases. This CDR3 has 14 amino acids. Germline-derived CDR1 and CDR2 are MDHEN and SYDVKM. Trimming took 6 bases from V and 15 from J; bases not matched to a gene: 9. CDR3: CASRGTSGRMVPFF. The CDR3 DNA reads TGTGCCAGCAGGGGGACTAGCGGGAGGATGGTTCCGTTCTTC.

V usage is TRBV6-2 or TRBV6-3 and J usage is TRBJ2-5, with 12 bases that match TRBD2. The CDR3 extends over 16 amino acids. Looked up from germline, CDR1 is MNHEY and CDR2 is SVGEGT. Germline trimming cut 3 bases from V and 1 base from J; bases unmatched to any gene: 3. This CDR3 reads CASSYQTSGGQETQYF. DNA of the CDR3: TGTGCCAGCAGTTATCAGACTAGCGGGGGCCAAGAGACCCAGTACTTC.